One and the same sample provided the 22 T cell receptor beta chains below, sequenced in a study of blood T cell repertoires in COVID-19. Sequenced by immunoSEQ multiplex PCR; TCRdb stores in-frame clones only, minus some. Here the sample spans over 200,000 clones, roughly 90% being singletons. The sample taken for sequencing was peripheral blood. The receptor source for this set is a human donor in a cohort sampled during active COVID-19.

V and J are TRBV6-5 and TRBJ2-3; TRBD1 matches 8 bases. The germline gives CDR1 MNHEY, CDR2 SVGAGI. Trimming took 6 bases from V and 6 from J; bases not matched to a gene: 2. The CDR3 has 12 residues. The DNA for the CDR3 is TGTGCCAGCAGACAGGGGGGCGATACGCAGTATTTT. Translated: CASRQGGDTQYF.

V gene TRBV6-2 or TRBV6-3 combines with J gene TRBJ2-1; D call uncertain. The CDR3 loop spans 15 amino acids. CDR1 and CDR2 from the germline V gene are MNHEY and SVGEGT. Trimming stripped 4 bases from V and 0 bases from J, with 10 bases between. For the CDR3, the DNA is TGTGCCAGCAGTTTCCCGGGTAGCTCCTACAATGAGCAGTTCTTC. Translated: CASSFPGSSYNEQFF.

This chain links TRBV30 with TRBJ1-1; 7 bases align to TRBD1. The CDR3 is 16 amino acids. Germline V lookup: CDR1 GTSNPN, CDR2 SVGIG (reference sequence). The trim removed 3 bases at V and 0 bases at J, leaving 10 bases unmatched. The DNA of the CDR3 is TGTGCCTGGAGCGGAACCGGGACAGTGTTGAACACTGAAGCTTTCTTT. Translation: CAWSGTGTVLNTEAFF.

This sequence joins TRBV18 and TRBJ2-1; D gene ambiguous. V was shortened by 4 bases and J by 3 bases, with 13 bases between the two germline ends. The CDR3 runs 15 residues. Germline-derived CDR1 and CDR2 are KGHSH and LQKENI. In DNA, the CDR3 is TGTGCCAGCTCACTAGACATTCCTGTCTACAATGAGCAGTTCTTC. Its translation: CASSLDIPVYNEQFF.

The chain links TRBV20-1 to TRBJ1-5, with 7 bases aligning to TRBD1. The V and J ends lost 3 bases and 5 bases, in that order; junction bases with no gene match: 16. The V gene's germline CDR1 is DFQATT and CDR2 SNEGSKA (reference sequence). This CDR3 spans 17 amino acids. CDR3 protein: CSASRRDSTDGDQPQHF. For the CDR3, the DNA is TGCAGTGCTAGTAGGAGGGACAGCACTGATGGAGATCAGCCCCAGCATTTT.

The chain couples TRBV19 to TRBJ1-6, with 9 bases fitting TRBD1. Germline CDR1 LNHDA, CDR2 SQIVND (reference sequence). The CDR3 contains 14 residues. The J segment lost 9 bases and the V segment lost 11 bases, leaving 11 bases of the junction unmatched. Written as DNA, the CDR3 is TGTGCCCCGACCGGGACAGGGATTAGTTCACCCCTCCACTTT. Translated: CAPTGTGISSPLHF.

The V gene is TRBV30, the J gene TRBJ1-6, with a weak D call TRBD1 (6 bases). Germline CDR1 reads GTSNPN; CDR2 reads SVGIG (reference sequence). The CDR3 totals 15 residues. Trimming took 0 bases from V and 11 from J, leaving 17 bases between them. This CDR3 reads CAWSVPGAGATPLHF. CDR3 DNA: TGTGCCTGGAGTGTACCTGGGGCAGGGGCAACACCCCTCCACTTT.

V is TRBV19 and J is TRBJ1-5; D gene unclear. This CDR3 is built from 16 residues. Germline lookup yields CDR1 LNHDA and CDR2 SQIVND (reference sequence). Deletions cut 0 bases from V and 4 bases from J, with 13 bases between. The CDR3 protein is CASSIDLGGLNQPQHF. As DNA, the CDR3 is TGTGCCAGTAGTATAGATCTCGGAGGGTTGAATCAGCCCCAGCATTTT.

J is TRBJ2-3 and V is TRBV19; 11 positions agree with TRBD2. Germline V gives CDR1 LNHDA, CDR2 SQIVND (reference sequence). This CDR3 has 17 residues. V shed 1 base and J 0 bases; nucleotides not matched to a gene: 3. The CDR3 coding sequence is TGTGCCAGTAGTATAGGGGCTAGCGGGAGGAGCACAGATACGCAGTATTTT. This encodes CASSIGASGRSTDTQYF. Full variable domain (outside the CDR3, taken from reference TRBV19 and TRBJ2-3): DGGITQSPKYLFRKEGQNVTLSCEQNLNHDAMYWYRQDPGQGLRLIYYSQIVNDFQKGDIAEGYSVSREKKESFPLTVTSAQKNPTAFYLCASSIGASGRSTDTQYFGPGTRLTVL.

The V and J genes are TRBV7-8 and TRBJ1-1; TRBD1 agrees at 9 bases. CDR3 length: 16 amino acids. CDR1 and CDR2 (germline): SGHVS, FQNEAQ. V lost 5 bases, J lost 3 bases, and 10 bases stayed unmatched. CDR3 DNA sequence: TGTGCCAGCAGCCTGAGGCTGGGACAGGGTTACACTGAAGCTTTCTTT. This sequence encodes CASSLRLGQGYTEAFF.

The V call is TRBV7-2, the J call TRBJ2-7; 8 nucleotides line up with TRBD2. This CDR3 comprises 14 residues. Trimming at V came to 2 bases and at J to 2 bases, leaving 2 bases not matched to a gene. Germline V gene data show CDR1 as SGHTA and CDR2 as FQGNSA. CDR3 loop: CASSLTSGAYEQYF. The CDR3 nucleotides are TGTGCCAGCAGCTTAACTAGCGGAGCCTACGAGCAGTACTTC.

The V gene is TRBV4-3, the J gene TRBJ1-1; D not certain. The CDR3 sequence is 15 residues long. Trimming stripped 4 bases from V and 0 bases from J, with 12 bases between. The germline V gene has CDR1 LGHNA and CDR2 YSLEER. CDR3 DNA sequence: TGCGCCAGCAGCCGTACGATAACTCTGAACACTGAAGCTTTCTTT. Translating it yields CASSRTITLNTEAFF.

The genes are TRBV2 and TRBJ2-1, with 12 nucleotides matching TRBD2. Germline loops: CDR1 SNHLY, CDR2 FYNNEI. This CDR3 has 15 residues. The junction had 8 bases not matched to a gene; V was cut back by 5 bases and J by 9 bases. DNA for the CDR3: TGTGCCAGCAGTAACCTAGCGGGGGGGGGCAGTGAGCAGTTCTTC. This gives the protein CASSNLAGGGSEQFF.

The chain has TRBV7-9 and TRBJ2-7, with D unresolved. Germline CDR1 is SEHNR and CDR2 is FQNEAQ (reference sequence). The CDR3 consists of 13 residues. V was shortened by 4 bases and J by 1 base, with 8 bases between the two germline ends. The DNA for the CDR3 is TGTGCCAGCAGCTCCCGACAATCCTACGAGCAGTACTTC. This codes for CASSSRQSYEQYF.

This clone has only one observation. The DNA of the CDR3 is TGCAGCGTGGGTGGGACATCCCGTCAGCCCCAGCATTTT. Translation gives CSVGGTSRQPQHF. This chain connects TRBV29-1 to TRBJ1-5; tentative D call: TRBD1 (6 bases). Germline-derived CDR1 and CDR2 are SQVTM and ANQGSEA. V lost 6 bases and J 6 bases, leaving 15 bases between the germline ends. The CDR3 spans 13 residues. The variable domain in full, with the rest retrieved from reference TRBV29-1 and TRBJ1-5, is SAVISQKPSRDICQRGTSLTIQCQVDSQVTMMFWYRQQPGQSLTLIATANQGSEATYESGFVIDKFPISRPNLTFSTLTVSNMSPEDSSIYLCSVGGTSRQPQHFGDGTRLSIL.

This clone has just a few counts. Other nucleotide sequences in the sample specify the same CDR3. This rearrangement joins TRBV7-3 to TRBJ2-7, with TRBD1 matching 8 bases. Germline V lookup: CDR1 SGHTA, CDR2 FQGTGA. J was trimmed by 6 bases and V by 5 bases; bases with no gene match: 6. The CDR3 is 13 amino acids. CDR3 region: CASSPGTGGEQYF. Written as DNA, the CDR3 is TGTGCCAGCAGCCCCGGAACAGGGGGCGAGCAGTACTTC.

The chain uses TRBV6-2 or TRBV6-3 and TRBJ2-7; D ambiguous. Germline lookup yields CDR1 MNHEY and CDR2 SVGEGT. Trimming stripped 2 bases from V and 0 bases from J, with 8 bases between. The CDR3 extends over 14 amino acids. CDR3 residues: CASSYGLLSYEQYF. CDR3 DNA: TGTGCCAGCAGTTACGGGCTGCTCTCCTACGAGCAGTACTTC.

The chain recombines TRBV2 with TRBJ2-3, with D maybe TRBD2 (5 bases). The V end was cut by 6 bases, the J end by 2 bases, with 6 bases between. CDR1 SNHLY and CDR2 FYNNEI come from the germline V gene. The CDR3 totals 12 residues. The CDR3 DNA is TGTGCCAGCAGGGAGGACACAGATACGCAGTATTTT. Its protein product is CASREDTDTQYF.

CDR3 sequence (DNA): TGCGCCAGCAGCCTAGCTGAAGATGACAGGGGGAAGCAGTACTTC. This translates into CASSLAEDDRGKQYF. The chain employs TRBV4-3 and TRBJ2-7, with 9 bases fitting TRBD1. The junction had 12 bases not matched to a gene; V was cut back by 4 bases and J by 8 bases. This CDR3 contains 15 residues. CDR1 is LGHNA, CDR2 YSLEER, per germline.

In this sample, this clone turned up once. V and J are TRBV20-1 and TRBJ2-7; D ambiguous. This CDR3 is built from 14 residues. Germline V gives CDR1 DFQATT, CDR2 SNEGSKA (reference sequence). V was cut by 3 bases and J by 4 bases, with 16 bases left in between. The CDR3 coding sequence is TGCAGTGCTAGTCTCGCAGGTGGAAGGTACGAGCAGTACTTC. Amino acid sequence: CSASLAGGRYEQYF.

The CDR3 reads CASSATGTSGRDTQYF. The CDR3 DNA sequence: TGTGCCAGCAGCGCCACCGGGACTAGCGGGAGAGATACGCAGTATTTT. J is TRBJ2-3 and V is TRBV7-9, with 14 bases that match TRBD2. Germline assignment: CDR1 SEHNR and CDR2 FQNEAQ (reference sequence). The CDR3 is made up of 16 amino acids. The ends lost 5 bases at V and 5 bases at J; junction bases unmatched: 6.

V and J are TRBV12-3 or TRBV12-4 and TRBJ1-1, with D maybe TRBD1 (6 bases). The CDR3 length is 11 residues. V lost 7 bases, J lost 5 bases, and 8 bases lay in between. CDR3 loop: CASTRGTEAFF. CDR3 in DNA: TGTGCCAGCACCAGGGGTACTGAAGCTTTCTTT.